This T cell receptor beta chain was identified during a study of CD4 T cells in relation to SARS-CoV-2 and coronaviruses. Study-level points and caveats: In roughly two thirds of donors, memory CD4+ clonotypes crossrecognized SARS-CoV-2 and at least one common cold coronavirus spike.

TCRdb's copy holds only in-frame clones and misses some; the assay was immunoSEQ multiplex PCR. This sample carries more than 25,000 clones, around two thirds of them seen once, and the ten largest clones take around a fifth. The unexposed donors gave CD4+ T cells in about 2011-2019, prior to COVID-19. CD4+ T cells were isolated from the cells after around 9 days of culture. V lost 11 bases and J 6 bases, leaving 10 bases between the germline ends. Germline V gene sequence: CDR1 MNHEY, CDR2 SVGAGI. CDR3 length: 10 residues. In regard to this clone: Its antigen is undetermined.

V and J are TRBV6-5 and TRBJ1-1; unclear D gene. Sequencing input: CD4+ T cells from PBMCs, cultured in vitro. The receptor comes from a human donor in good health. CDR3 bases: TGTGCCTCGGGCAACTCTGAAGCTTTCTTT. It specifies CASGNSEAFF.